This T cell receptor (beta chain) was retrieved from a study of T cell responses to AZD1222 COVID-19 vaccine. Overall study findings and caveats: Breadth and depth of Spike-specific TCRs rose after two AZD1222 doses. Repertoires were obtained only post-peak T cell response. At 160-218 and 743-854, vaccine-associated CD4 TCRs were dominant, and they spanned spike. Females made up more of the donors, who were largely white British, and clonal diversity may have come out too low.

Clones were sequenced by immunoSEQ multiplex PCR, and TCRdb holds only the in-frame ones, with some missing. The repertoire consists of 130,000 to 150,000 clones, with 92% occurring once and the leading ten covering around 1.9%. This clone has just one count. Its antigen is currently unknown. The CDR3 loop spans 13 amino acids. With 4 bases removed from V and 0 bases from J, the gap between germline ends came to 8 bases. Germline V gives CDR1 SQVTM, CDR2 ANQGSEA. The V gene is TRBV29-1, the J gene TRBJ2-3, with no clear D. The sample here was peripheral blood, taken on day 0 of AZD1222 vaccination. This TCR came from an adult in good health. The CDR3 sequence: CSVVVASTDTQYF. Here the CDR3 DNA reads TGCAGCGTTGTAGTAGCTAGCACAGATACGCAGTATTTT.